One and the same sample provided the 7 T cell receptor beta chains below, sequenced in a study of blood T cell repertoires in COVID-19. TCRdb keeps only in-frame clones here, not all; method: immunoSEQ multiplex PCR. Seen here are around 220,000 clones, roughly 87% observed once, and the top ten hold roughly 6.3%. Sequenced material: PBMCs or T cells enriched from blood (not recorded which). Receptor source: a woman between 25 and 40 years old with acute COVID-19.

This CDR3 is CASRYLEGGPKEQYF. The CDR3, as DNA: TGCGCCAGCAGGTACTTGGAGGGAGGGCCGAAGGAGCAGTACTTC. This rearrangement joins TRBV10-2 to TRBJ2-7; 7 nucleotides agree with TRBD2. Per the germline V gene, CDR1 is WSHSY and CDR2 is SAAADI. Trimming removed 6 bases from V and 7 bases from J; junction bases left unmatched: 15. The length of the CDR3 is 15 residues.

This rearrangement joins TRBV11-2 to TRBJ2-7, with TRBD2 matching 7 bases. Trimming took 8 bases from V and 4 from J; bases not matched to a gene: 5. Germline V gene sequence: CDR1 SGHAT, CDR2 FQNNGV. The CDR3 sequence is 12 residues long. The CDR3 sequence: CASQGGIYEQYF. Written as DNA, the CDR3 is TGTGCCAGCCAGGGAGGGATTTACGAGCAGTACTTC.

The J gene is TRBJ2-7, the V gene TRBV27; 10 bases match TRBD2. The length of the CDR3 is 16 residues. Germline CDR1 is MNHEY and CDR2 is SMNVEV (reference sequence). The junction had 8 bases not matched to a gene; V was cut back by 4 bases and J by 2 bases. CDR3 in amino acids: CASSYVTSGPTYEQYF. The DNA of the CDR3 is TGTGCCAGCAGTTACGTGACTAGCGGGCCAACCTACGAGCAGTACTTC.

Comments on this clone: The sample carries other DNA sequences with the same CDR3. The gene calls are TRBV12-3 or TRBV12-4 and TRBJ2-7; D not resolved. V lost 5 bases, J lost 0 bases, and 5 bases lay in between. This CDR3 comprises 12 residues. CDR3 coding DNA: TGTGCCAGCAGTACGAGCTCCTACGAGCAGTACTTC. Amino acids: CASSTSSYEQYF.

The chain has TRBV6-1 and TRBJ1-2, with a possible D match to TRBD1 (6 bases). Trimming removed 1 base at V and 8 bases at J, with 14 bases between. CDR3 length: 14 amino acids. Germline CDR1 MNHNS, CDR2 SASEGT. The CDR3 spells CASSEVRGRGGYTF. CDR3 DNA sequence: TGTGCCAGCAGTGAAGTCAGGGGCAGGGGAGGCTACACCTTC.

A few counts support this clone. The chain has TRBV19 and TRBJ1-2; 7 bases fit TRBD1. The CDR3 is made up of 15 amino acids. Germline assignment: CDR1 LNHDA and CDR2 SQIVND (reference sequence). Trimming took 4 bases from V and 4 from J; bases not matched to a gene: 9. Here the CDR3 DNA reads TGTGCCAGTAGTACCGGCAGGGGGAGTGTCTATGGCTACACCTTC. Its protein product is CASSTGRGSVYGYTF.

This chain links TRBV6-5 with TRBJ1-2, with a weak D call TRBD1 (6 bases). The germline V and J ends were trimmed by 4 bases and 5 bases, with 20 bases remaining between them. The CDR3 has 16 amino acids. From germline, CDR1 is MNHEY and CDR2 SVGAGI. In DNA, the CDR3 is TGTGCCAGCAGTTTCCTTGGAGTTACAGGGAGTTATGGCTACACCTTC. This translates into CASSFLGVTGSYGYTF.